These 4 T cell receptor beta chains were all obtained from the same sample, sequenced in a study of T cell responses to AZD1222 COVID-19 vaccine. Here immunoSEQ multiplex PCR was the method, and the copy in TCRdb shows in-frame clones only, minus some. Of about 56,000 clones in the sample, approximately 85% are singletons; the top ten hold more than 12%. Sequenced here: peripheral blood, sampled on day 0 of AZD1222 vaccination. The receptors stem from an adult in good health.

This chain connects TRBV6-6 to TRBJ2-3; either TRBD1 or TRBD2 may supply D (5 bases each). V was pared by 3 bases and J by 2 bases, with 12 bases between. This CDR3 contains 15 residues. CDR1 and CDR2 from the germline V gene are MNHNY and SVGAGI (reference sequence). CDR3 residues: CASSYAGTNTDTQYF. The CDR3 DNA reads TGTGCCAGCAGTTATGCCGGGACCAACACAGATACGCAGTATTTT.

The V call is TRBV6-2 or TRBV6-3, the J call TRBJ2-3; 9 nucleotides line up with TRBD2. Germline CDR1 is MNHEY and CDR2 is SVGEGT. This CDR3 contains 13 residues. J was trimmed by 7 bases and V by 6 bases; bases with no gene match: 5. CDR3: CASSLAGTNTQYF. The DNA of the CDR3 is TGTGCCAGCAGCCTAGCGGGGACCAATACGCAGTATTTT.

The chain carries TRBV5-1 and TRBJ2-5; D might be TRBD1 (6 bases). The CDR3 runs to 13 residues. V shed 4 bases and J shed 3 bases, with 10 bases lying between them. The germline V gene encodes CDR1 SGHRS and CDR2 YFSETQ. In DNA form, the CDR3 reads TGCGCCAGCAGCGAGGGGGTTGAAGAGACCCAGTACTTC. Its translation: CASSEGVEETQYF.

This chain links TRBV28 with TRBJ1-1; D remains unclear. CDR1 and CDR2 (germline): MDHEN, SYDVKM. V was shortened by 7 bases and J by 8 bases, with 14 bases between the two germline ends. This CDR3 is 12 amino acids long. This chain's CDR3 is CASTLRQGEAFF. The DNA of the CDR3 is TGTGCCAGCACCCTGAGGCAAGGAGAAGCTTTCTTT.